This T cell receptor beta chain was identified during a study of T cell repertoires in cytomegalovirus infection. In the study overall: Both recently identified HLA-C-restricted and well-studied HLA-B-restricted CMV epitopes were used in the study. An indication of both CMV infection and matching HLA type came from public TCR beta signatures.

TCRdb re-analysed the reads in MiXCR, keeping a single row per CDR3 protein. The profile shows 450,000 to 650,000 distinct CDR3 sequences, roughly 42% of them singletons. Of note for this clonotype: The antigen is not known.

Study results and limitations: Summed public TCR beta family frequency identified CMV carriers bearing the relevant HLA. CMV-specific TCR beta clonotypes restricted by HLA-C dominated the ex vivo response.

The TCR sequence derives from a human donor in good health (CMV status not recorded). Some clones in this sample may be carry-over from other donors' samples. This specimen was cultured PBMCs, taken from culture after CMV antigen stimulation.

CDR3 amino acids: CASSQFDRQGTEAFF. The DNA of the CDR3 is TGTGCCAGCAGCCAATTTGACAGGCAAGGGACTGAAGCTTTCTTT. V and J are TRBV4-2 and TRBJ1-1; tentative D call: TRBD1 (6 bases). V was pared by 2 bases and J by 5 bases, with 15 bases between. The CDR3 is made up of 15 amino acids. Per germline, CDR1 LGHNA and CDR2 YNFKEQ.